The clone carrying this T cell receptor (beta chain) appeared once. The ends lost 1 base at V and 5 bases at J; junction bases unmatched: 4. Germline CDR1 and CDR2: MNHEY and SMNVEV (reference sequence). CDR3 size: 14 residues. This specimen belongs to a study of cytomegalovirus exposure and HLA in healthy donors. Clones were read by immunoSEQ multiplex PCR, and TCRdb kept only the in-frame ones, dropping some. The data show approximately 280,000 clones, roughly 90% seen once. Material for sequencing was PBMCs. The TCR was taken from a woman under 30 in good health and CMV-seronegative. V usage is TRBV27 and J usage is TRBJ2-5; 7 nucleotides agree with TRBD1. The CDR3 loop reads CASSLLGGEETQYF. DNA for the CDR3: TGTGCCAGCAGTTTATTAGGGGGCGAGGAGACCCAGTACTTC.